Each of the 28 T cell receptor beta chains below was sequenced from the same sample in a study of blood T cell repertoires in COVID-19. Here immunoSEQ multiplex PCR was the method, and the copy in TCRdb shows in-frame clones only, minus some. The table records under 350,000 clones, over 75% of them present only once. Sequencing input: peripheral blood. These receptors were collected from a human donor in a cohort sampled during active COVID-19.

The V gene is TRBV10-1, the J gene TRBJ2-3, with 11 bases matching TRBD2. With 8 bases clipped from V and 3 bases from J, the junction kept 16 bases outside the gene matches. Germline CDR1 is WNHNN and CDR2 is SYGVQD (reference sequence). The CDR3 length is 18 residues. The CDR3 region has the DNA TGCGCCAGCTCTACCGGGACTAGCGGATCCCTTAGGACAGATACGCAGTATTTT. It is translated as CASSTGTSGSLRTDTQYF.

The V gene is TRBV10-3, the J gene TRBJ2-2; D is unresolved. The length of the CDR3 is 13 residues. Per germline, CDR1 ENHRY and CDR2 SYGVKD. V lost 2 bases, J lost 6 bases, and 7 bases lay in between. The CDR3 bases are TGTGCCATCAGTGAGGTCCGGTCCGGGGAGCTGTTTTTT. This encodes CAISEVRSGELFF.

This clone occurred a few times. The chain recombines TRBV29-1 with TRBJ2-1, with D maybe TRBD1 (5 bases). V was pared by 6 bases and J by 4 bases, with 7 bases between. The CDR3 covers 11 residues. The germline V gene encodes CDR1 SQVTM and CDR2 ANQGSEA. The CDR3 DNA sequence: TGCAGCGTACGACAGTACAATGAGCAGTTCTTC. This encodes CSVRQYNEQFF.

This clone was counted ten times or more. The chain couples TRBV6-5 to TRBJ2-7; 7 nucleotides line up with TRBD1. Looked up from germline, CDR1 is MNHEY and CDR2 is SVGAGI. With 7 bases clipped from V and 2 bases from J, the junction kept 5 bases outside the gene matches. This CDR3 region has 13 residues. CDR3 DNA sequence: TGTGCCAGCACTACCGGGACAGCCTACGAGCAGTACTTC. It translates to CASTTGTAYEQYF.

The genes are TRBV24-1 and TRBJ1-2; no definite D call. V was cut by 2 bases and J by 4 bases, with 19 bases left in between. Germline assignment: CDR1 KGHDR and CDR2 SFDVKD. The CDR3 contains 17 residues. The CDR3 reads CATSDSAREDKTYGYTF. CDR3 DNA: TGTGCCACCAGTGATTCGGCGCGTGAAGACAAAACCTATGGCTACACCTTC.

The rearrangement links TRBV3-1 (or the pseudogene TRBV3-2) to TRBJ2-3; tentative D call: TRBD2 (5 bases). The CDR3 has 16 residues. Germline V lookup: CDR1 LGHDT, CDR2 YNNKEL (reference sequence). V was clipped by 4 bases and J by 3 bases, with 17 bases between them. The DNA for the CDR3 is TGTGCCAGCAGCCGACGAGTAACTAGTAGTACAGATACGCAGTATTTT. This codes for CASSRRVTSSTDTQYF.

The rearrangement joins TRBV5-1 to TRBJ2-7, with D perhaps matching TRBD1 (5 bases). Germline assignment: CDR1 SGHRS and CDR2 YFSETQ. V dropped 2 bases and J dropped 2 bases, with 11 bases sitting between them. The CDR3 contains 14 residues. CDR3 in amino acids: CASSFGHGPYEQYF. CDR3 coding DNA: TGCGCCAGCAGCTTCGGACATGGTCCCTACGAGCAGTACTTC.

This clone appeared a single time. The chain uses TRBV5-1 and TRBJ2-3; the D gene is possibly TRBD2 (5 bases). The V end lost 3 bases, the J end lost 4 bases, and 9 bases lay between the germline ends. Germline V gene lookup returns CDR1 SGHRS and CDR2 YFSETQ. The CDR3 consists of 13 residues. CDR3 bases: TGCGCCAGCAGCTCGGGATCATCAGATACGCAGTATTTT. Encoded protein: CASSSGSSDTQYF.

This clone was seen just once. The rearrangement links TRBV7-3 to TRBJ2-3; TRBD1 agrees at 7 bases. Germline V lookup: CDR1 SGHTA, CDR2 FQGTGA. The CDR3 is made up of 15 amino acids. V shed 3 bases and J 4 bases; nucleotides not matched to a gene: 7. The CDR3 DNA reads as TGTGCCAGCAGCTTGACAGGGAAGGGAGCAGATACGCAGTATTTT. Its translation: CASSLTGKGADTQYF.

This clone was detected ten times or more. The chain joins TRBV10-1 to TRBJ1-5; 8 bases match TRBD1. The CDR3 covers 14 residues. V lost 4 bases, J lost 7 bases, and 6 bases stayed unmatched. Germline CDR1 reads WNHNN; CDR2 reads SYGVQD (reference sequence). CDR3 amino acids: CASSAGQGGQPQHF. CDR3 coding DNA: TGCGCCAGCAGTGCCGGACAGGGTGGCCAGCCCCAGCATTTT.

The chain joins TRBV2 to TRBJ1-5, with TRBD1 identical over 7 bases. The CDR3 runs 15 residues. V shed 7 bases and J 3 bases; nucleotides not matched to a gene: 9. Germline V gives CDR1 SNHLY, CDR2 FYNNEI. As DNA, the CDR3 is TGTGCCAGCAAGACGGGACAGATCGACAATCAGCCCCAGCATTTT. Its protein product is CASKTGQIDNQPQHF.

The V gene is TRBV9, the J gene TRBJ2-7; D is undetermined. The V gene's germline CDR1 is SGDLS and CDR2 YYNGEE. V lost 0 bases and J 0 bases, leaving 7 bases between the germline ends. This CDR3 region has 14 residues. The CDR3 DNA reads TGTGCCAGCAGCGTAGTCGAGGCCTCCTACGAGCAGTACTTC. Its translation: CASSVVEASYEQYF.

The V and J genes are TRBV10-3 and TRBJ2-1; 10 positions agree with TRBD2. Germline V gene data show CDR1 as ENHRY and CDR2 as SYGVKD. The trim removed 4 bases at V and 5 bases at J, leaving 8 bases unmatched. The CDR3 extends over 16 amino acids. The CDR3 DNA reads TGTGCCATCAGTGCCGTTACTAGCGGGGTCGACAATGAGCAGTTCTTC. This translates into CAISAVTSGVDNEQFF.

V usage is TRBV19 and J usage is TRBJ1-2, with D unresolved. CDR1 and CDR2 from the germline V gene are LNHDA and SQIVND (reference sequence). The CDR3 is 11 amino acids. The V and J ends lost 8 bases and 1 base respectively, with 5 bases between them. DNA for the CDR3: TGTGCCAGTTGGAGTAACTATGGCTACACCTTC. It translates to CASWSNYGYTF.

This chain joins TRBV11-2 and TRBJ2-2; 11 bases agree with TRBD1. Germline V gene data show CDR1 as SGHAT and CDR2 as FQNNGV. Trimming removed 4 bases from V and 6 bases from J; junction bases left unmatched: 7. The CDR3 has 16 residues. The CDR3 spells CASSSRDRGSAGELFF. The DNA for the CDR3 is TGTGCCAGCAGCTCCCGGGACAGGGGGTCTGCCGGGGAGCTGTTTTTT.

The chain is built from TRBV15 and TRBJ1-2; no definite D call. Trimming stripped 0 bases from V and 3 bases from J, with 11 bases between. The germline CDR1 and CDR2 sequences are LNHNV and YYDKDF (reference sequence). The CDR3 covers 15 residues. The CDR3 DNA reads TGTGCCACCAGCAGAGAGGCGGCCTCGGACTATGGCTACACCTTC. It codes for CATSREAASDYGYTF.

The chain employs TRBV6-5 and TRBJ2-3, with 9 positions matching TRBD2. This CDR3 has 15 residues. Germline-derived CDR1 and CDR2 are MNHEY and SVGAGI. Trimming at V came to 5 bases and at J to 1 base, leaving 4 bases not matched to a gene. As DNA, the CDR3 is TGTGCCAGCAGTCAAAGACTAGCGGGCACAGATACGCAGTATTTT. This gives the protein CASSQRLAGTDTQYF.

The J gene is TRBJ1-1, the V gene TRBV14; D ambiguous. The CDR3 has 16 amino acids. The germline V gene encodes CDR1 SGHDN and CDR2 FVKESK. Trimming left V 0 bases short and J 4 bases short, with 15 bases between. This CDR3 reads CASSQDLRSRGTEAFF. CDR3 sequence (DNA): TGTGCCAGCAGCCAAGATTTGCGGTCCCGGGGCACTGAAGCTTTCTTT.

The chain recombines TRBV5-4 with TRBJ1-1, with D maybe TRBD1 (6 bases). Germline lookup yields CDR1 SGHNT and CDR2 YYREEE (reference sequence). Trimming removed 7 bases at V and 0 bases at J, with 10 bases between. The CDR3 extends over 13 amino acids. Written as DNA, the CDR3 is TGTGCCAGCTGGGGGGGCGTGAACACTGAAGCTTTCTTT. Translation gives CASWGGVNTEAFF. Using reference TRBV5-4 and TRBJ1-1 for the parts outside the CDR3, the full variable domain is ETGVTQSPTHLIKTRGQQVTLRCSSQSGHNTVSWYQQALGQGPQFIFQYYREEENGRGNFPPRFSGLQFPNYSSELNVNALELDDSALYLCASWGGVNTEAFFGQGTRLTVV.

The V call is TRBV6-5, the J call TRBJ1-2, with 12 bases identical to TRBD1. V lost 6 bases, J lost 13 bases, and 9 bases stayed unmatched. The CDR3 covers 13 residues. Germline loops: CDR1 MNHEY, CDR2 SVGAGI. Here the CDR3 reads CASSGTGGPFATF. The CDR3 coding sequence is TGTGCCAGCAGCGGGACAGGGGGCCCCTTTGCCACCTTC.

CDR3 amino acids: CASAKAASTEGYTF. The CDR3 nucleotides are TGCGCCAGCGCCAAAGCAGCCTCGACAGAAGGCTACACCTTC. The chain uses TRBV10-2 and TRBJ1-2, with D tentatively TRBD1 (5 bases). This CDR3 has 14 residues. V was pared by 8 bases and J by 8 bases, with 21 bases between. The germline CDR1 and CDR2 sequences are WSHSY and SAAADI.

The chain uses TRBV9 and TRBJ2-3, with TRBD1 as a possible D gene (5 bases). V was cut by 3 bases and J by 2 bases, with 7 bases left in between. The CDR3 is made up of 13 amino acids. Germline V lookup: CDR1 SGDLS, CDR2 YYNGEE. The CDR3 region is CASSGRDTDTQYF. In DNA form, the CDR3 reads TGTGCCAGCAGCGGCAGGGACACAGATACGCAGTATTTT.

V is TRBV5-1 and J is TRBJ2-2; TRBD2 aligns across 9 bases. The CDR3 is 14 residues long. Germline assignment: CDR1 SGHRS and CDR2 YFSETQ. The J segment lost 4 bases and the V segment lost 4 bases, leaving 2 bases of the junction unmatched. CDR3 DNA sequence: TGCGCCAGCAGCACGACTAGCGGCACCGGGGAGCTGTTTTTT. Translating gives CASSTTSGTGELFF.

The chain couples TRBV30 to TRBJ2-6, with D possibly matching TRBD1 (5 bases). The CDR3 contains 13 residues. In germline, CDR1 is GTSNPN, CDR2 SVGIG (reference sequence). Here the CDR3 DNA reads TGTGCTGAACGACAGTCTGGGGCCAACGTCCTGACTTTC. Protein: CAERQSGANVLTF. The complete variable domain, with remaining parts taken from reference TRBV30 and TRBJ2-6, reads SQTIHQWPATLVQPVGSPLSLECTVEGTSNPNLYWYRQAAGRGLQLLFYSVGIGQISSEVPQNLSASRPQDRQFILSSKKLLLSDSGFYLCAERQSGANVLTFGAGSRLTVL.

V gene TRBV6-6 combines with J gene TRBJ1-3, with unresolved D. The CDR3 consists of 13 residues. V was cut by 6 bases and J by 0 bases, with 6 bases left in between. Germline CDR1 reads MNHNY; CDR2 reads SVGAGI (reference sequence). CDR3: CASSQASGNTIYF. The CDR3 DNA follows: TGTGCCAGCAGCCAGGCCTCTGGAAACACCATATATTTT.

V is TRBV12-3 or TRBV12-4 and J is TRBJ1-3; no clear D. The CDR3 consists of 13 residues. V gave up 5 bases and J gave up 4 bases, with 9 bases separating them. The CDR3 DNA sequence: TGTGCCAGCAGTCGGGAACTAGGAAACACCATATATTTT. Its protein product is CASSRELGNTIYF.

V is TRBV6-6 and J is TRBJ1-2, with D possibly TRBD1 on 5 matching bases. The CDR3 runs to 14 residues. Germline CDR1 MNHNY, CDR2 SVGAGI (reference sequence). Trimming took 6 bases from V and 5 from J, leaving 16 bases between them. The CDR3 nucleotides are TGTGCCAGCAGAATAGGGACTGGCCAGTATGGCTACACCTTC. Translated, it gives CASRIGTGQYGYTF.

CDR3 protein: CASSPQGAGEKLFF. The CDR3 nucleotides are TGTGCCAGCAGCCCGCAGGGGGCGGGTGAAAAACTGTTTTTT. J is TRBJ1-4 and V is TRBV7-9; 8 bases are shared with TRBD1. J gave up 7 bases and V 5 bases, and 6 bases lay outside the gene matches. The germline V gene has CDR1 SEHNR and CDR2 FQNEAQ (reference sequence). The CDR3 length is 14 residues.